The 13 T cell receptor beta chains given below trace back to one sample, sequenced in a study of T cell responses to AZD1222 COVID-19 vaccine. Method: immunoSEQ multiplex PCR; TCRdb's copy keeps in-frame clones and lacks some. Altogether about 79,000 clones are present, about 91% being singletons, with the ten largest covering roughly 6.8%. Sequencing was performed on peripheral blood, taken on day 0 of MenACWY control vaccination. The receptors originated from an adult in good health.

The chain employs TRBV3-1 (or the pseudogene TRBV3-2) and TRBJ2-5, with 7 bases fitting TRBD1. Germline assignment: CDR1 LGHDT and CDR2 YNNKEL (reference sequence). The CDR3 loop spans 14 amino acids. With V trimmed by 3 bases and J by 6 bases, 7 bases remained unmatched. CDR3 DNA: TGTGCCAGCAGCCACGACAGGGTCGGGAAGACCCAGTACTTC. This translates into CASSHDRVGKTQYF.

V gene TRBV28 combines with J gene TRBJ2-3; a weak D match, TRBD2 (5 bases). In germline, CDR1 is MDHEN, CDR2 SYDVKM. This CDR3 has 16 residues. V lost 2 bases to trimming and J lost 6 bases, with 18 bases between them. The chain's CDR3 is CASSLPYGAARDTQYF. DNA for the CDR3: TGTGCCAGCAGTTTACCGTACGGAGCGGCACGGGATACGCAGTATTTT.

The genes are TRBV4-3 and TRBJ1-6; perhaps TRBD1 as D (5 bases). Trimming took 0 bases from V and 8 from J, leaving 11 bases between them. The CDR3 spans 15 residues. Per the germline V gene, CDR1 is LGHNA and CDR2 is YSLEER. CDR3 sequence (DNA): TGCGCCAGCAGCCAAGATGGGCAGGGCGATTCACCCCTCCACTTT. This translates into CASSQDGQGDSPLHF.

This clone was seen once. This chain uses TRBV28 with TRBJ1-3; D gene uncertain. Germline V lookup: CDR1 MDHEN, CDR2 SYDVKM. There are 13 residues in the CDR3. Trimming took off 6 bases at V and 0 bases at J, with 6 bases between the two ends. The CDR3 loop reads CASSLDSGNTIYF. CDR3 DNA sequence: TGTGCCAGCAGCCTGGACTCTGGAAACACCATATATTTT.

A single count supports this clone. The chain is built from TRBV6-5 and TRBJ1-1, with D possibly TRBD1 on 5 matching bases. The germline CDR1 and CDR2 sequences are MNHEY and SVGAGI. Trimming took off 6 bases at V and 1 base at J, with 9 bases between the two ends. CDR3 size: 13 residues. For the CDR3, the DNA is TGTGCCAGCAGCTCGAGGGGGAACACTGAAGCTTTCTTT. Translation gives CASSSRGNTEAFF.

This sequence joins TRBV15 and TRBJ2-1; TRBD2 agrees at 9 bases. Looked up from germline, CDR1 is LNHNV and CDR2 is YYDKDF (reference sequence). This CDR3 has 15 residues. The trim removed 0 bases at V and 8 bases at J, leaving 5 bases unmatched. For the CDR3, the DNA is TGTGCCACCAGCAGAGAAGGGACTAGCCTGGATGAGCAGTTCTTC. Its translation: CATSREGTSLDEQFF.

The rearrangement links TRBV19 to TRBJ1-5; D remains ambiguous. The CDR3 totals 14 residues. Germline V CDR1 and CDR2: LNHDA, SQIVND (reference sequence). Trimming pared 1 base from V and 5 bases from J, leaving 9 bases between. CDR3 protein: CASSIGQVHQPQHF. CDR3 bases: TGTGCCAGTAGTATAGGACAAGTTCATCAGCCCCAGCATTTT. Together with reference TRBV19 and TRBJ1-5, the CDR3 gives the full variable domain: DGGITQSPKYLFRKEGQNVTLSCEQNLNHDAMYWYRQDPGQGLRLIYYSQIVNDFQKGDIAEGYSVSREKKESFPLTVTSAQKNPTAFYLCASSIGQVHQPQHFGDGTRLSIL.

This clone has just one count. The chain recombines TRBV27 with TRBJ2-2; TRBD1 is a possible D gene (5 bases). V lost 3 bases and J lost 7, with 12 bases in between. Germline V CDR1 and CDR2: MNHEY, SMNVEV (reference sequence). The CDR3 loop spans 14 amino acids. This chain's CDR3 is CASSFKGLSGELFF. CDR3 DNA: TGTGCCAGCAGTTTTAAGGGGCTAAGCGGGGAGCTGTTTTTT.

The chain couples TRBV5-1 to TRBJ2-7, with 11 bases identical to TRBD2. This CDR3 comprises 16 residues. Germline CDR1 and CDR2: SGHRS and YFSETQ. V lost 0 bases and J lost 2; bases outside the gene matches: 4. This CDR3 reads CASSLGASGGTYEQYF. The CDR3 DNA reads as TGCGCCAGCAGCTTGGGGGCTAGCGGGGGGACCTACGAGCAGTACTTC.

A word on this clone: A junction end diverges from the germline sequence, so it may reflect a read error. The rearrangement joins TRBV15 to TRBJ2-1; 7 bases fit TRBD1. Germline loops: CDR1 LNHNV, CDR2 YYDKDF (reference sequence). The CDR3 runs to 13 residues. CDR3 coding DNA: TGTGCCACCAGCAGAGATACCCAGGGACAGATTATCTTC. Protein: CATSRDTQGQIIF.

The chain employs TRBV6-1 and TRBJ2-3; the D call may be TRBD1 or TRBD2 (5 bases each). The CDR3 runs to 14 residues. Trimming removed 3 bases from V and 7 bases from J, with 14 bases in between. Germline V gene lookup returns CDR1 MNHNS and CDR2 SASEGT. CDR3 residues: CASSDGWQGHTQYF. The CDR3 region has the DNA TGTGCCAGCAGTGATGGCTGGCAGGGACATACGCAGTATTTT.

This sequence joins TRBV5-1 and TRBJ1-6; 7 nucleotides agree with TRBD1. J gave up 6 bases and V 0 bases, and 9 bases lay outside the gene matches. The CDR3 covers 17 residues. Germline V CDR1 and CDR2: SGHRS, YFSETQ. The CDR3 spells CASSLDGSTGSNSPLHF. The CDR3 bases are TGCGCCAGCAGCTTGGATGGTTCGACAGGGAGTAATTCACCCCTCCACTTT.

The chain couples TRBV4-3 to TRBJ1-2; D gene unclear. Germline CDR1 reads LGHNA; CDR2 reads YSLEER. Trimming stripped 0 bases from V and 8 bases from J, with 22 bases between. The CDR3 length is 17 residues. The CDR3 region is CASSQDSSLSQPLGYTF. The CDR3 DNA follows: TGCGCCAGCAGCCAAGATTCCTCCCTGTCTCAGCCCCTAGGCTACACCTTC.